The clone carrying this T cell receptor beta chain was found a few times. The antigen is undetermined. Researchers report isolating at least 6 million PBMCs per sample. These data originate in a study of blood T cells in healthy people across ages. Study results and caveats: Per million T cells, the diversity of TCR beta decreased roughly linearly as age advanced.

Per the germline V gene, CDR1 is MNHEY and CDR2 is SMNVEV (reference sequence). V was clipped by 5 bases and J by 4 bases, with 14 bases between them. The CDR3 is made up of 14 amino acids. The authors ran a second PCR of about 6 to 11 cycles using a sample-barcoded 5' primer and a J-beta primer mix. TCRdb passed the 5' RACE reads through MiXCR, listing each CDR3 protein once. The sample yields roughly 1,500,000 distinct CDR3 sequences, almost 35% seen once. This receptor was identified in a woman aged 25 to 45 in good health. The rearrangement uses TRBV27 and TRBJ2-5; TRBD2 might be the D (5 bases). The sample taken for sequencing was blood. CDR3 sequence reads: CASSAAGVGETQYF. CDR3 DNA: TGTGCCAGCAGTGCAGCCGGGGTCGGAGAGACCCAGTACTTC.